This T cell receptor (beta chain) was obtained from a study of T cells after yellow fever vaccination. Turning to the study itself: SMART-Seq v4 Ultra Low Input prepared the low-cell-number fractions. Whole-study findings and limits: Reappearance after the booster was observed for most primary-vaccination clones (roughly 97% CD4, over 70% CD8). Peak timing came faster in the weaker secondary response, day 5 versus 15.

MiXCR, applied by TCRdb to the 5' RACE reads, yields one record per CDR3 protein. The sample lists some 350,000 distinct CDR3 sequences, more than 9% occurring once. The germline V gene has CDR1 KGHSH and CDR2 LQKENI. Trimming pared 4 bases from V and 5 bases from J, leaving 11 bases between. The CDR3 runs to 14 residues. In its sample, this clonotype was seen a few times. What it binds is unknown. This TCR was sampled from a man aged 18-30 years who received the YFV17D yellow fever vaccine. Source: PBMCs, taken on the day of the first yellow fever vaccination. The chain recombines TRBV18 with TRBJ1-4, with D tentatively TRBD1 (6 bases). CDR3 DNA sequence: TGTGCCAGCTCACGGATGGGGACAAATGAAAAACTGTTTTTT. Residues: CASSRMGTNEKLFF.